The sequence of this T cell receptor beta chain was determined in a study of CD8+ T cells in alopecia areata. Study background: Treated patients were dosed with oral tofacitinib, taking 5 to 10 mg twice daily. Study-wide results and caveats: Whether baseline CD8+ expansion is linked to response remains uncertain, given a single nonresponder. A great number of expanded lesional clones endured in scalp and blood during tofacitinib.

Reverse transcribed after extraction, RNA yielded cDNA as the sequencing template. Sequenced by immunoSEQ multiplex PCR; TCRdb stores in-frame clones only, minus some. Among about 39,000 clones listed, about 71% were seen once. Treatment meaning: oral pan-JAK inhibitor, 5-10 mg twice daily. Researchers took lesional scalp punch biopsies and peripheral blood from people who were alopecia areata patients. CDR1 and CDR2 (germline): LGHNT, FRNRAP. The CDR3 covers 14 residues. V gave up 7 bases and J gave up 5 bases, with 17 bases separating them. To note about this clone: The antigen remains undetermined.

This sample comprised CD8+ T cells sorted from blood, obtained at week 4, from a patient treated with tofacitinib. This TCR was sampled from a human donor with alopecia areata. The chain links TRBV12-5 to TRBJ2-5; D remains ambiguous. This CDR3 is CASAADKFGETQYF. In DNA form, the CDR3 reads TGTGCTAGTGCCGCGGATAAGTTTGGGGAGACCCAGTACTTC.